These 5 T cell receptor beta chains share one sample of origin, sequenced in a study of blood T cell repertoires in COVID-19. Using immunoSEQ multiplex PCR, the repertoire was profiled, and TCRdb retains in-frame clones only, with some absent. The sample lists under 300,000 clones; roughly 84% were seen once. Input material: peripheral blood. These receptor sequences come from a woman between 40 and 50 years old with active or convalescent COVID-19.

This clone was recorded a few times. The chain is built from TRBV18 and TRBJ1-3; D is undetermined. Trimming stripped 2 bases from V and 4 bases from J, with 6 bases between. The CDR3 is 13 amino acids. Germline V gene lookup returns CDR1 KGHSH and CDR2 LQKENI. In DNA form, the CDR3 reads TGTGCCAGCTCACCAAACAACGGAAACACCATATATTTT. Translated, it gives CASSPNNGNTIYF.

The rearrangement links TRBV7-9 to TRBJ2-3, with D maybe TRBD1 (6 bases). The CDR3 has 13 residues. Germline CDR1 SEHNR, CDR2 FQNEAQ (reference sequence). V was trimmed by 4 bases and J by 3 bases, leaving 8 bases between them. CDR3 protein: CASSYRVTDTQYF. The CDR3 DNA is TGTGCCAGCAGCTACAGGGTTACAGATACGCAGTATTTT.

The chain is built from TRBV9 and TRBJ2-3; TRBD2 matches 7 bases. CDR1 and CDR2 from the germline V gene are SGDLS and YYNGEE. With 2 bases clipped from V and 1 base from J, the junction kept 4 bases outside the gene matches. The CDR3 has 15 amino acids. The CDR3 sequence: CASSVLSGGTDTQYF. Written as DNA, the CDR3 is TGTGCCAGCAGCGTCCTGAGCGGGGGCACAGATACGCAGTATTTT. The complete variable domain, with remaining parts taken from reference TRBV9 and TRBJ2-3, reads DSGVTQTPKHLITATGQRVTLRCSPRSGDLSVYWYQQSLDQGLQFLIQYYNGEERAKGNILERFSAQQFPDLHSELNLSSLELGDSALYFCASSVLSGGTDTQYFGPGTRLTVL.

This chain uses TRBV3-1 (or the pseudogene TRBV3-2) with TRBJ1-2; D is perhaps TRBD1 (6 bases). The CDR3 has 15 residues. Looked up from germline, CDR1 is LGHDT and CDR2 is YNNKEL (reference sequence). Trimming left V 4 bases short and J 0 bases short, with 12 bases between. The CDR3 DNA reads TGTGCCAGCAGCCCCCCGGACAGATCTAACTATGGCTACACCTTC. Encoded protein: CASSPPDRSNYGYTF.

This sequence joins TRBV9 and TRBJ2-3; 11 bases are a match to TRBD2. The germline CDR1 and CDR2 sequences are SGDLS and YYNGEE. Unmatched junction bases numbered 3, after V lost 0 bases and J lost 6 bases. The CDR3 consists of 15 residues. CDR3 DNA sequence: TGTGCCAGCAGCGTAGTAGCGGGGGGGCTGGATACGCAGTATTTT. Protein sequence: CASSVVAGGLDTQYF.